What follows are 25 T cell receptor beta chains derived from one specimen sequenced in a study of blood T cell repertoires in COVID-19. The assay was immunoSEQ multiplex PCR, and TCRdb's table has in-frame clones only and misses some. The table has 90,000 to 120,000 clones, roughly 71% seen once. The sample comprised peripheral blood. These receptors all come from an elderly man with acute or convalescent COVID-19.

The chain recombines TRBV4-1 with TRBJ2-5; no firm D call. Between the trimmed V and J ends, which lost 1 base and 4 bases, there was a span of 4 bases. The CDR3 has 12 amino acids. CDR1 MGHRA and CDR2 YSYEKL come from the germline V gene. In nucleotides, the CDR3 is TGCGCCAGCAGCCAAGGGAGAGAGACCCAGTACTTC. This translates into CASSQGRETQYF.

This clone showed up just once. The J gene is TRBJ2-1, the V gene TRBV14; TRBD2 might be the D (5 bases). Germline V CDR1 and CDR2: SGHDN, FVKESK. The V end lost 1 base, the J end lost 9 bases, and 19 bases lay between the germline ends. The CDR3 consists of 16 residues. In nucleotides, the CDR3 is TGTGCCAGCAGCCAAGTCTCATTAGAACTAGTTTGTGAGCAGTTCTTC. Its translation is CASSQVSLELVCEQFF.

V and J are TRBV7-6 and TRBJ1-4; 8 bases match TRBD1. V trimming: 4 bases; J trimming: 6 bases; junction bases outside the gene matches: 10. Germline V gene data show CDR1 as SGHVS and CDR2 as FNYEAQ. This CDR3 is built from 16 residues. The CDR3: CASSSRGGQDYEKLFF. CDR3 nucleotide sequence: TGTGCCAGCAGCTCTAGAGGGGGACAGGACTATGAAAAACTGTTTTTT.

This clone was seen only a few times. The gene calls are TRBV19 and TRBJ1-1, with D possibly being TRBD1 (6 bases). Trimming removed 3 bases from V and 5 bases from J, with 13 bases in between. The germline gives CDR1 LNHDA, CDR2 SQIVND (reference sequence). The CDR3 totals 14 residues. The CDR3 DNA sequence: TGTGCCAGTAGTATGCGGGAGGGGGGGACTGAAGCTTTCTTT. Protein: CASSMREGGTEAFF.

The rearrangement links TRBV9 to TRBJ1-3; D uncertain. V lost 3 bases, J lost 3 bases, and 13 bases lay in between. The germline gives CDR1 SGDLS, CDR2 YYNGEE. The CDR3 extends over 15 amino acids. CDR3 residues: CASSDLPRGGNTIYF. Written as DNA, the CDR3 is TGTGCCAGCAGCGACCTCCCGAGAGGTGGAAACACCATATATTTT.

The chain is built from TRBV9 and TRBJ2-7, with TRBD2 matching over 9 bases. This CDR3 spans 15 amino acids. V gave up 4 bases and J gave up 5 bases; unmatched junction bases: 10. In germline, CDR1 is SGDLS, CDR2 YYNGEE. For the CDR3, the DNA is TGTGCCAGCAGCCTCAATAGCGGGAGAGTCGACGAGCAGTACTTC. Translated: CASSLNSGRVDEQYF.

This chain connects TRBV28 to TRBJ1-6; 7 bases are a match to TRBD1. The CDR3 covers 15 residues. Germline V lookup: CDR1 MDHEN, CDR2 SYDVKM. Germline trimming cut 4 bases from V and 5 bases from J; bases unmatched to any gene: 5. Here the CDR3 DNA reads TGTGCCAGCAGTTCGGGACAGAAGAATAATTCACCCCTCCACTTT. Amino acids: CASSSGQKNNSPLHF.

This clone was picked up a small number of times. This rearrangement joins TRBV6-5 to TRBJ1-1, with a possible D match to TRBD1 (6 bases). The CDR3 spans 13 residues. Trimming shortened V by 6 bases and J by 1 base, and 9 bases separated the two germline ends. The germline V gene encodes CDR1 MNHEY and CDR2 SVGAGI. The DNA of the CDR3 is TGTGCCAGCAGACAGGGACAGAACACTGAAGCTTTCTTT. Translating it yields CASRQGQNTEAFF.

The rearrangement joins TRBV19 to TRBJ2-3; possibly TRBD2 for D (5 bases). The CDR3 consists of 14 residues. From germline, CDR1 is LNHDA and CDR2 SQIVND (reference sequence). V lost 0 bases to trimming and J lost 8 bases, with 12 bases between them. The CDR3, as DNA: TGTGCCAGTAGTATAGATCAGGACTCTACTACGCAGTATTTT. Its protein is CASSIDQDSTTQYF.

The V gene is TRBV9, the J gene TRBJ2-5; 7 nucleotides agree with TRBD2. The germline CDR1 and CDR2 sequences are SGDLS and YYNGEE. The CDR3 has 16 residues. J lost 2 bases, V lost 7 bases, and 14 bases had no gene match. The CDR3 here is CASDPGSGTYQETQYF. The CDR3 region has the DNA TGTGCCAGCGACCCAGGGAGCGGGACCTATCAAGAGACCCAGTACTTC.

The CDR3: CASSPSPGREKLFF. The DNA of the CDR3 is TGTGCCAGCAGCCCATCCCCTGGGCGTGAAAAACTGTTTTTT. The J gene is TRBJ1-4, the V gene TRBV7-9; D is unclear. Trimming removed 5 bases at V and 7 bases at J, with 14 bases between. This CDR3 comprises 14 residues. Germline CDR1 SEHNR, CDR2 FQNEAQ (reference sequence). The entire variable domain, with the rest obtained from reference TRBV7-9 and TRBJ1-4, is as follows: DTGVSQNPRHKITKRGQNVTFRCDPISEHNRLYWYRQTLGQGPEFLTYFQNEAQLEKSRLLSDRFSAERPKGSFSTLEIQRTEQGDSAMYLCASSPSPGREKLFFGSGTQLSVL.

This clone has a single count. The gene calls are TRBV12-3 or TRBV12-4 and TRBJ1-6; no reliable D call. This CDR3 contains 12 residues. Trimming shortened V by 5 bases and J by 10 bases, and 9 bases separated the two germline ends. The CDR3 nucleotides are TGTGCCAGCAGTACAACCCAGTCACCCCTCCACTTT. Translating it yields CASSTTQSPLHF.

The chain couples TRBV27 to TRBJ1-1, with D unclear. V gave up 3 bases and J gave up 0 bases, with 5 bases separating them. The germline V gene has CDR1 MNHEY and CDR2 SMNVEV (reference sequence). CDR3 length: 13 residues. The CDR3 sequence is CASSLFVNTEAFF. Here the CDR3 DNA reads TGTGCCAGCAGTTTGTTCGTGAACACTGAAGCTTTCTTT.

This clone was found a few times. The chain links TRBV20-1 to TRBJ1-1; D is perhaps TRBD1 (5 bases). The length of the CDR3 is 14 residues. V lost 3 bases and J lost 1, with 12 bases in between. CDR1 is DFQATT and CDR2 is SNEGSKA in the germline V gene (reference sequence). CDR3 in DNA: TGCAGTGCTAGTTACCGACAGCAGAACACTGAAGCTTTCTTT. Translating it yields CSASYRQQNTEAFF.

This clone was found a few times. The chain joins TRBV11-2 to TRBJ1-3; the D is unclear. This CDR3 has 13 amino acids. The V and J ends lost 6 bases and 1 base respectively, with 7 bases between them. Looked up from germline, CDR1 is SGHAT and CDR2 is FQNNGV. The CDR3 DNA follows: TGTGCCAGCAGTACTTTTTCTGGAAACACCATATATTTT. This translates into CASSTFSGNTIYF. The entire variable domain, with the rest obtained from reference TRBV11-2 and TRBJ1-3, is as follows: EAGVAQSPRYKIIEKRQSVAFWCNPISGHATLYWYQQILGQGPKLLIQFQNNGVVDDSQLPKDRFSAERLKGVDSTLKIQPAKLEDSAVYLCASSTFSGNTIYFGEGSWLTVV.

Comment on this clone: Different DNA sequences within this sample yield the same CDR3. This CDR3 reads CASSSPWGGDTDTQYF. The CDR3, as DNA: TGTGCCAGCAGTTCTCCGTGGGGGGGGGACACAGATACGCAGTATTTT. This chain joins TRBV28 and TRBJ2-3, with 7 bases aligning to TRBD2. This CDR3 has 16 amino acids. Losses at the gene ends were 4 bases for V and 2 bases for J; bases not matched to a gene: 9. Germline V gene sequence: CDR1 MDHEN, CDR2 SYDVKM.

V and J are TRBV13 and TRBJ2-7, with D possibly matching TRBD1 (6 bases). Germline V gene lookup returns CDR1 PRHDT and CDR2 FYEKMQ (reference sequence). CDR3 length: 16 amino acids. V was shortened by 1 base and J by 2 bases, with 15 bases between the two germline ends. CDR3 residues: CASSLEGGDTPYEQYF. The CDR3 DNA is TGTGCCAGCAGCTTAGAAGGTGGGGACACACCCTACGAGCAGTACTTC.

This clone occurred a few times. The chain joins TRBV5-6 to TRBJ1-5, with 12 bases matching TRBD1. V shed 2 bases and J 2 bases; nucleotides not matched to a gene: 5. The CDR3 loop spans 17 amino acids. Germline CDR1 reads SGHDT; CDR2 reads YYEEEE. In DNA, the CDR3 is TGTGCCAGCAGCTTAGGGACAGGGGGCTGGGGCAATCAGCCCCAGCATTTT. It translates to CASSLGTGGWGNQPQHF.

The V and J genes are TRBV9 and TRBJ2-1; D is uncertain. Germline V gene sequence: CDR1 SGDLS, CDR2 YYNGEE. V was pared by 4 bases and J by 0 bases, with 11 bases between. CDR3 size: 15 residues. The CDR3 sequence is CASSPPFSSYNEQFF. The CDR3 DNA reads TGTGCCAGCAGCCCGCCCTTTAGCTCCTACAATGAGCAGTTCTTC.

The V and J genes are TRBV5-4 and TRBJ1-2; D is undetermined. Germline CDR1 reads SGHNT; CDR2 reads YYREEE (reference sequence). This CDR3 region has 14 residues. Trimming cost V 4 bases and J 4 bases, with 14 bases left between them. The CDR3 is CASSPSREVYGYTF. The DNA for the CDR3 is TGTGCCAGCAGCCCATCGCGGGAAGTCTATGGCTACACCTTC.

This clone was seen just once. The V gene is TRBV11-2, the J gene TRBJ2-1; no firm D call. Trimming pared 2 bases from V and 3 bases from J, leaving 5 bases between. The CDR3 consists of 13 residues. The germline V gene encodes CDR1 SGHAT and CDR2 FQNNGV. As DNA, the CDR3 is TGTGCCAGCAGCTTATTCTACTACAATGAGCAGTTCTTC. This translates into CASSLFYYNEQFF.

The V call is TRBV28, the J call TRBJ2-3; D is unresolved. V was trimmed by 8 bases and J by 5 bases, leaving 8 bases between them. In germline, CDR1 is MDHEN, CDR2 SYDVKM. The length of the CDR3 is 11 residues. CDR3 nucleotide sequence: TGTGCCAGCCGAGCCCGAGATACGCAGTATTTT. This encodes CASRARDTQYF.

CDR3 DNA: TGTGCCAGCAGACTAGCGGGAGGGCCAGGCAATGAGCAGTTCTTC. It codes for CASRLAGGPGNEQFF. The gene calls are TRBV3-1 (or the pseudogene TRBV3-2) and TRBJ2-1, with 13 nucleotides matching TRBD2. The CDR3 runs to 15 residues. V lost 6 bases and J lost 6; bases outside the gene matches: 5. Germline assignment: CDR1 LGHDT and CDR2 YNNKEL (reference sequence).

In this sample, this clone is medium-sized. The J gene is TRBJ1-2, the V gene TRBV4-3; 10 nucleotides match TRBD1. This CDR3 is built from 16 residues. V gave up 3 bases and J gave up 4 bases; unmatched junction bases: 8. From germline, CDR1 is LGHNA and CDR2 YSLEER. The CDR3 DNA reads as TGCGCCAGCAGCCAGTCCGGGACAGGGGAATCCTATGGCTACACCTTC. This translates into CASSQSGTGESYGYTF.

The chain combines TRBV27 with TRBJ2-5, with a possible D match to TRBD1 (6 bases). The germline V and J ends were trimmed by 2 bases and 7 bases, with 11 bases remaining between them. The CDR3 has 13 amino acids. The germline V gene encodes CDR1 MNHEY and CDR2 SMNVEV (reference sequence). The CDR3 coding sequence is TGTGCCAGCAGTTTAGACAGGCTATCGACCCAGTACTTC. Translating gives CASSLDRLSTQYF.